The 32 T cell receptor beta chains presented below share a single source sample, sequenced in a study of blood T cell repertoires in COVID-19. This table comes from immunoSEQ multiplex PCR, and its TCRdb copy is limited to in-frame clones, with some not included. The data show approximately 350,000 clones, 90% to 95% seen once. Sequenced input: peripheral blood. The receptors derive from a woman between 18 and 29 years old who had recovered from COVID-19.

V and J are TRBV18 and TRBJ2-1, with a possible D match to TRBD1 (6 bases). The V gene's germline CDR1 is KGHSH and CDR2 LQKENI. Trimming left V 4 bases short and J 4 bases short, with 17 bases between. The CDR3 contains 16 residues. This chain's CDR3 is CASSRYRVGRYNEQFF. Written as DNA, the CDR3 is TGTGCCAGCTCACGATACAGGGTTGGGAGATACAATGAGCAGTTCTTC.

The chain employs TRBV29-1 and TRBJ1-2; TRBD1 matches 10 bases. The V gene end was trimmed by 3 bases and the J gene end by 3 bases; junction bases not matched to a gene: 7. The length of the CDR3 is 15 residues. Looked up from germline, CDR1 is SQVTM and CDR2 is ANQGSEA. The CDR3 here is CSVERPGQGYYGYTF. For the CDR3, the DNA is TGCAGCGTTGAGAGGCCGGGACAGGGGTACTATGGCTACACCTTC.

The chain carries TRBV7-2 and TRBJ2-3; TRBD2 might be the D (5 bases). Trimming stripped 2 bases from V and 6 bases from J, with 9 bases between. The CDR3 has 13 amino acids. Germline CDR1 reads SGHTA; CDR2 reads FQGNSA. This CDR3 reads CASSLLGGDTQYF. The CDR3 nucleotides are TGTGCCAGCAGCTTACTGGGCGGGGATACGCAGTATTTT. Full variable domain (outside the CDR3, taken from reference TRBV7-2 and TRBJ2-3): GAGVSQSPSNKVTEKGKDVELRCDPISGHTALYWYRQSLGQGLEFLIYFQGNSAPDKSGLPSDRFSAERTGGSVSTLTIQRTQQEDSAVYLCASSLLGGDTQYFGPGTRLTVL.

This chain links TRBV27 with TRBJ1-5; D might be TRBD1 (5 bases). This CDR3 is 17 amino acids long. The germline V and J ends were trimmed by 1 base and 0 bases, with 13 bases remaining between them. CDR1 is MNHEY and CDR2 is SMNVEV in the germline V gene (reference sequence). CDR3: CASSLYRIRDSNQPQHF. The CDR3 DNA reads as TGTGCCAGCAGTTTATATCGGATCAGGGATAGCAATCAGCCCCAGCATTTT.

This chain links TRBV7-6 with TRBJ1-2; 10 bases fit TRBD1. The CDR3 loop spans 15 amino acids. V lost 11 bases, J lost 8 bases, and 17 bases stayed unmatched. Per germline, CDR1 SGHVS and CDR2 FNYEAQ. The CDR3 protein is CASGTGVPHGGGYTF. In DNA form, the CDR3 reads TGTGCCTCCGGGACAGGGGTGCCCCACGGGGGGGGCTACACCTTC.

This clone appeared a single time. The DNA for the CDR3 is TGCAGCGTTGAATCGGACAGGACCTACAATGAGCAGTTCTTC. Amino acids: CSVESDRTYNEQFF. This sequence joins TRBV29-1 and TRBJ2-1, with 7 bases fitting TRBD1. V dropped 2 bases and J dropped 2; count of bases not matched to a gene: 3. The CDR3 has 14 residues. The V gene's germline CDR1 is SQVTM and CDR2 ANQGSEA.

V gene TRBV4-1 combines with J gene TRBJ2-1; 8 nucleotides match TRBD1. Germline V gene sequence: CDR1 MGHRA, CDR2 YSYEKL. CDR3 length: 17 residues. V dropped 1 base and J dropped 7; count of bases not matched to a gene: 12. The CDR3 loop reads CASSQVDGQGVWNEQFF. The CDR3 DNA reads as TGCGCCAGCAGCCAAGTTGATGGACAGGGTGTGTGGAATGAGCAGTTCTTC.

This chain connects TRBV7-7 to TRBJ2-7; 8 positions agree with TRBD2. The CDR3 is 17 amino acids. J lost 0 bases, V lost 2 bases, and 9 bases had no gene match. The germline V gene encodes CDR1 SSHAT and CDR2 FNYEAQ (reference sequence). As DNA, the CDR3 is TGTGCCAGCAGCTTAAAGACTAGCGTGCCGAGCTCCTACGAGCAGTACGTC. Its translation is CASSLKTSVPSSYEQYV.

The rearrangement links TRBV3-1 (or the pseudogene TRBV3-2) to TRBJ2-1, with 8 bases aligning to TRBD2. Germline V gene sequence: CDR1 LGHDT, CDR2 YNNKEL (reference sequence). With 0 bases clipped from V and 0 bases from J, the junction kept 7 bases outside the gene matches. The CDR3 is made up of 18 amino acids. Here the CDR3 DNA reads TGTGCCAGCAGCCAAGACACTTCCGGGAGGGGCTCCTACAATGAGCAGTTCTTC. Protein: CASSQDTSGRGSYNEQFF.

This clone was recorded a few times. The CDR3 sequence: CASSQDLGLATYNEQFF. The CDR3, as DNA: TGCGCCAGCAGCCAAGATTTAGGACTAGCAACGTACAATGAGCAGTTCTTC. V is TRBV4-3 and J is TRBJ2-1; 8 bases fit TRBD2. V dropped 0 bases and J dropped 4; count of bases not matched to a gene: 8. The CDR3 loop spans 17 amino acids. Germline CDR1 LGHNA, CDR2 YSLEER.

This rearrangement joins TRBV11-3 to TRBJ2-5; TRBD1 might be the D (6 bases). V lost 3 bases, J lost 5 bases, and 13 bases lay in between. The CDR3 has 14 amino acids. Germline V gives CDR1 SGHNT, CDR2 YENEEA. The CDR3 coding sequence is TGTGCCAGCAGCTTGAGTAGGGGGACGGAGACCCAGTACTTC. It is translated as CASSLSRGTETQYF.

V is TRBV9 and J is TRBJ2-1, with 9 bases aligning to TRBD2. CDR3 length: 16 residues. J gave up 7 bases and V 0 bases, and 8 bases lay outside the gene matches. Germline CDR1 is SGDLS and CDR2 is YYNGEE. CDR3 protein: CASSVGAGGPWNEQFF. The CDR3 nucleotides are TGTGCCAGCAGCGTAGGGGCGGGAGGGCCTTGGAATGAGCAGTTCTTC.

The chain employs TRBV19 and TRBJ1-1; tentatively, D is TRBD1 (6 bases). V dropped 3 bases and J dropped 8 bases, with 7 bases sitting between them. CDR1 and CDR2 from the germline V gene are LNHDA and SQIVND (reference sequence). The CDR3 spans 11 residues. This CDR3 is CASSITGEAFF. The CDR3, as DNA: TGTGCCAGTAGTATTACAGGGGAAGCTTTCTTT. Looking up the rest from reference TRBV19 and TRBJ1-1 gives the full variable domain: DGGITQSPKYLFRKEGQNVTLSCEQNLNHDAMYWYRQDPGQGLRLIYYSQIVNDFQKGDIAEGYSVSREKKESFPLTVTSAQKNPTAFYLCASSITGEAFFGQGTRLTVV.

The J gene is TRBJ2-5, the V gene TRBV29-1, with 8 bases matching TRBD1. CDR1 is SQVTM, CDR2 ANQGSEA, per germline. This CDR3 has 13 residues. Trimming removed 4 bases from V and 5 bases from J; junction bases left unmatched: 6. For the CDR3, the DNA is TGCAGCGTTGGGGTCAGGGGGCTGGAGACCCAGTACTTC. It is translated as CSVGVRGLETQYF.

The table lists this clone with a few counts. The chain carries TRBV10-2 and TRBJ1-2, with 7 bases fitting TRBD1. CDR3 length: 12 residues. The germline V gene has CDR1 WSHSY and CDR2 SAAADI. J lost 8 bases, V lost 6 bases, and 6 bases had no gene match. The CDR3 DNA is TGCGCCAGCAGCACAGGGGATGGGGGCTACACCTTC. Translation: CASSTGDGGYTF.

The V call is TRBV4-1, the J call TRBJ2-1; 9 nucleotides agree with TRBD2. Per the germline V gene, CDR1 is MGHRA and CDR2 is YSYEKL. The CDR3 has 20 residues. Trimming cost V 0 bases and J 0 bases; bases outside gene matches: 12. CDR3 sequence reads: CASSQDPKGLALSSYNEQFF. The DNA for the CDR3 is TGCGCCAGCAGCCAAGATCCCAAAGGACTAGCGTTGAGCTCCTACAATGAGCAGTTCTTC.

The V and J genes are TRBV9 and TRBJ1-2, with D possibly TRBD1 on 5 matching bases. V was clipped by 2 bases and J by 1 base, with 9 bases between them. Germline V lookup: CDR1 SGDLS, CDR2 YYNGEE. The CDR3 is 14 amino acids. CDR3 bases: TGTGCCAGCAGCGTTATGACAGATAACTATGGCTACACCTTC. Amino acid sequence: CASSVMTDNYGYTF. Complete variable domain (other parts from reference TRBV9 and TRBJ1-2): DSGVTQTPKHLITATGQRVTLRCSPRSGDLSVYWYQQSLDQGLQFLIQYYNGEERAKGNILERFSAQQFPDLHSELNLSSLELGDSALYFCASSVMTDNYGYTFGSGTRLTVV.

The chain uses TRBV2 and TRBJ2-1; no clear D gene. The V and J ends lost 8 bases and 5 bases respectively, with 16 bases between them. The CDR3 has 14 residues. Germline CDR1 is SNHLY and CDR2 is FYNNEI. This CDR3 is CASYLTAFNNEQFF. The CDR3 DNA reads as TGTGCCAGCTATCTCACTGCGTTCAACAATGAGCAGTTCTTC.

The rearrangement links TRBV18 to TRBJ2-5; maybe TRBD2 (6 bases). V lost 1 base to trimming and J lost 5 bases, with 14 bases between them. The CDR3 loop spans 15 amino acids. Germline lookup yields CDR1 KGHSH and CDR2 LQKENI. CDR3 region: CASSPRTGVSETQYF. In DNA form, the CDR3 reads TGTGCCAGCTCACCACGGACGGGAGTGTCGGAGACCCAGTACTTC.

The chain links TRBV24-1 to TRBJ2-2; the D gene is possibly TRBD1 (5 bases). The CDR3 consists of 15 residues. The V and J ends lost 3 bases and 2 bases respectively, with 9 bases between them. CDR1 is KGHDR, CDR2 SFDVKD, per germline. For the CDR3, the DNA is TGTGCCACCAGTGATCCGGACACAAACACCGGGGAGCTGTTTTTT. Translation: CATSDPDTNTGELFF.

The V gene is TRBV7-2, the J gene TRBJ1-2; TRBD1 matches 8 bases. V lost 2 bases to trimming and J lost 7 bases; unmatched junction nucleotides: 12. Germline values: CDR1 SGHTA, CDR2 FQGNSA. This CDR3 spans 16 amino acids. The CDR3 region has the DNA TGTGCCAGCAGCTTACACAGGGTGGACAGGGCCCGTGGCTACACCTTC. Translated: CASSLHRVDRARGYTF.

The rearrangement uses TRBV5-4 and TRBJ2-5, with D perhaps TRBD1 (5 bases). Trimming took 3 bases from V and 5 from J, leaving 17 bases between them. The CDR3 totals 15 residues. Germline V gene data show CDR1 as SGHNT and CDR2 as YYREEE (reference sequence). The CDR3: CASSSRTPLRETQYF. The DNA for the CDR3 is TGTGCCAGCAGCTCTCGGACACCCCTCCGGGAGACCCAGTACTTC.

V and J are TRBV18 and TRBJ1-2; the match to TRBD1 covers 9 bases. J gave up 6 bases and V 2 bases, and 7 bases lay outside the gene matches. Germline CDR1 reads KGHSH; CDR2 reads LQKENI. CDR3 size: 15 residues. This chain's CDR3 is CASSPIQDRGDGYTF. The DNA of the CDR3 is TGTGCCAGCTCACCAATCCAGGACAGGGGAGATGGCTACACCTTC.

This chain uses TRBV9 with TRBJ1-2; 7 nucleotides match TRBD1. V lost 3 bases to trimming and J lost 1 base; unmatched junction nucleotides: 6. The CDR3 has 15 amino acids. Germline lookup yields CDR1 SGDLS and CDR2 YYNGEE. CDR3 protein: CASSARGALNYGYTF. In nucleotides, the CDR3 is TGTGCCAGCAGCGCCAGGGGGGCACTTAACTATGGCTACACCTTC. The full variable domain, completed using reference TRBV9 and TRBJ1-2, is DSGVTQTPKHLITATGQRVTLRCSPRSGDLSVYWYQQSLDQGLQFLIQYYNGEERAKGNILERFSAQQFPDLHSELNLSSLELGDSALYFCASSARGALNYGYTFGSGTRLTVV.

The chain couples TRBV19 to TRBJ2-1; TRBD2 aligns across 11 bases. Germline V gene sequence: CDR1 LNHDA, CDR2 SQIVND (reference sequence). CDR3 length: 17 residues. The V and J ends lost 4 bases and 2 bases, in that order; junction bases with no gene match: 7. The CDR3 reads CASSKLLAGGPYNEQFF. The CDR3 DNA sequence: TGTGCCAGTAGTAAACTCCTAGCGGGAGGTCCCTACAATGAGCAGTTCTTC. The complete variable domain, with remaining parts taken from reference TRBV19 and TRBJ2-1, reads DGGITQSPKYLFRKEGQNVTLSCEQNLNHDAMYWYRQDPGQGLRLIYYSQIVNDFQKGDIAEGYSVSREKKESFPLTVTSAQKNPTAFYLCASSKLLAGGPYNEQFFGPGTRLTVL.

This chain joins TRBV5-4 and TRBJ2-2, with D possibly being TRBD2 (6 bases). Per germline, CDR1 SGHNT and CDR2 YYREEE (reference sequence). There are 15 residues in the CDR3. Trimming cost V 0 bases and J 4 bases, with 10 bases left between them. The CDR3 DNA reads TGTGCCAGCAGCTTGGGGCGGGGTCCCACCGGGGAGCTGTTTTTT. Protein: CASSLGRGPTGELFF.

The V and J genes are TRBV7-2 and TRBJ2-2, with TRBD2 matching 14 bases. This CDR3 has 18 residues. Losses at the gene ends were 5 bases for V and 1 base for J; bases not matched to a gene: 6. Germline CDR1 reads SGHTA; CDR2 reads FQGNSA. For the CDR3, the DNA is TGTGCCAGCAGCGCAGGACTAGCGGGAGGCCAGAACACCGGGGAGCTGTTTTTT. Its translation is CASSAGLAGGQNTGELFF.

The gene calls are TRBV6-2 or TRBV6-3 and TRBJ2-5, with 10 bases fitting TRBD2. This CDR3 region has 15 residues. The J segment lost 5 bases and the V segment lost 4 bases, leaving 7 bases of the junction unmatched. Looked up from germline, CDR1 is MNHEY and CDR2 is SVGEGT. The CDR3 DNA sequence: TGTGCCAGCAGTTTCCAAGCGGGAGGGAGCGAGACCCAGTACTTC. Residues: CASSFQAGGSETQYF.

J is TRBJ2-1 and V is TRBV7-2; 9 nucleotides match TRBD1. The CDR3 runs to 15 residues. CDR1 is SGHTA and CDR2 is FQGNSA in the germline V gene. J lost 3 bases, V lost 5 bases, and 5 bases had no gene match. As DNA, the CDR3 is TGTGCCAGCAGCCAACCGGGACAGGGCTACAATGAGCAGTTCTTC. Translated, it gives CASSQPGQGYNEQFF.

The rearrangement joins TRBV24-1 to TRBJ2-5; D may be TRBD2 (7 bases). V lost 5 bases, J lost 1 base, and 13 bases lay in between. The CDR3 contains 15 residues. Per the germline V gene, CDR1 is KGHDR and CDR2 is SFDVKD. The chain's CDR3 is CATSVTGRAQETQYF. The CDR3 nucleotides are TGTGCCACCAGTGTAACAGGGAGGGCCCAAGAGACCCAGTACTTC.

The chain links TRBV7-8 to TRBJ2-1; 8 nucleotides match TRBD1. The CDR3 spans 16 residues. Per the germline V gene, CDR1 is SGHVS and CDR2 is FQNEAQ. Trimming took 5 bases from V and 8 from J; bases not matched to a gene: 14. The DNA of the CDR3 is TGTGCCAGCAGCCGTGCCAGGGGGCTTTTCCTCGATGAGCAGTTCTTC. Its translation: CASSRARGLFLDEQFF.

V gene TRBV18 combines with J gene TRBJ2-5; TRBD2 might be the D (5 bases). V was trimmed by 3 bases and J by 4 bases, leaving 15 bases between them. Germline CDR1 KGHSH, CDR2 LQKENI. This CDR3 comprises 15 residues. CDR3 nucleotides: TGTGCCAGCTCACCGAGGGTCCTCCTGGGAGAGACCCAGTACTTC. This codes for CASSPRVLLGETQYF.